This TCR beta chain stems from a study of blood T cells in healthy people across ages. CDR1 MDHEN and CDR2 SYDVKM come from the germline V gene. With 6 bases removed from V and 2 bases from J, the gap between germline ends came to 13 bases. The CDR3 is made up of 14 amino acids. Combining a sample-barcoded 5' primer with a J-beta primer mix, a second PCR ran for about 6 to 11 cycles. TCRdb fed the 5' RACE reads into MiXCR, producing one record per CDR3 protein. The sample holds approximately 2,000,000 distinct CDR3 sequences, roughly two fifths seen once. This clonotype was detected a few times. Drawn from each donor were about 9 milliliters of peripheral blood.

Sequencing was done on a sample of blood. The TCR originated in a human donor in good health. The chain recombines TRBV28 with TRBJ2-5, with D perhaps matching TRBD2 (6 bases). This chain's CDR3 is CASRYPGLQETQYF. The DNA for the CDR3 is TGTGCCAGCAGATACCCGGGACTTCAAGAGACCCAGTACTTC.